The clone carrying this TCR beta chain has at least ten counts. This entry is derived from a study of neurological immune-mediated disorders. TCRdb re-analysed the 5' RACE reads in MiXCR, keeping a single row per CDR3 protein. There are roughly 80,000 distinct CDR3 sequences in the sample; around a tenth occur only once, and 1.7% lies in the top ten. This clonotype was obtained from a man in his fifties or sixties in good health. Sequenced material: PBMCs.

CDR3 DNA: TGTGCCAGCAATGGTAACAGGGGGCACGGTAATGAAAAACTGTTTTTT. Protein sequence: CASNGNRGHGNEKLFF. V gene TRBV28 combines with J gene TRBJ1-4, with 9 bases that match TRBD1. This CDR3 region has 16 residues. The germline gives CDR1 MDHEN, CDR2 SYDVKM. V dropped 7 bases and J dropped 4; count of bases not matched to a gene: 10.